Detailed here is one T cell receptor beta chain. This sample is part of a study of blood T cell repertoires in COVID-19. Using immunoSEQ multiplex PCR, the repertoire was profiled, and TCRdb retains in-frame clones only, with some absent. The sample includes more than 200,000 clones, under 90% seen only once; the top ten take 2% to 3%. CDR1 and CDR2 (germline): GTSNPN, SVGIG (reference sequence). The CDR3 totals 14 residues. V shed 2 bases and J shed 4 bases, with 14 bases lying between them. The sample taken for sequencing was peripheral blood. The chain is built from TRBV30 and TRBJ1-2, with D possibly TRBD1 on 6 matching bases. The sequence came from a middle-aged woman with active or convalescent COVID-19. The DNA of the CDR3 is TGTGCCTGGAGTTTCTCAGGGGCCTTCTATGGCTACACCTTC. This gives the protein CAWSFSGAFYGYTF.